This TCR beta chain was retrieved from a study of blood T cell repertoires in COVID-19. At the level of the study: COVID-19 samples, acute and convalescent, were from the United States, Italy and Spain.

V shed 6 bases and J 4 bases; nucleotides not matched to a gene: 17. The CDR3 sequence is 18 residues long. CDR1 is SGHTA, CDR2 FQGTGA, per germline. The study assigned cohorts using participant-reported clinical history. How the authors handled the data: Researchers report that nucleated cell counts were estimated from reference gene primer amplification. Sequenced by immunoSEQ multiplex PCR; TCRdb stores in-frame clones only, minus some. The DNA gave D and trimming, while V, J and clone size come from that table. The table has over 300,000 clones, roughly 90% seen once. The J gene is TRBJ1-3, the V gene TRBV7-3, with 8 bases lining up with TRBD1. The specimen was PBMCs or T cells enriched from blood (not recorded which). This receptor was taken from a woman in her thirties or forties who had recovered from COVID-19. Here the CDR3 reads CASSPKRNRGTSGNTIYF. The CDR3 DNA reads as TGTGCCAGCAGTCCAAAAAGGAACAGGGGGACTTCGGGAAACACCATATATTTT.